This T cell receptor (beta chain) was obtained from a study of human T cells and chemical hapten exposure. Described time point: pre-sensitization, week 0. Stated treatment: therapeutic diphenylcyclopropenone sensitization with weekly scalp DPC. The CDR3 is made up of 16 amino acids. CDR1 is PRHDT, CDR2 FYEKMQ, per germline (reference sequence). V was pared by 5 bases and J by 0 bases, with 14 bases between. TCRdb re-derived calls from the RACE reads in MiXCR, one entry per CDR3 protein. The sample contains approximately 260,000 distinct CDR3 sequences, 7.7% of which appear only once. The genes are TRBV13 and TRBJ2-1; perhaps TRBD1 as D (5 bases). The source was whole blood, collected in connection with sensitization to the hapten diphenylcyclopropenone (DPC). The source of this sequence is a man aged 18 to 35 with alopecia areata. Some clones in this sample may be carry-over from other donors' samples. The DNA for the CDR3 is TGTGCCAGCAGCCCTTACAGGCTCGACTCCTACAATGAGCAGTTCTTC. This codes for CASSPYRLDSYNEQFF.